A selection of T cell receptor beta chains follows, all from one sample in a study of shared clonotypes between healthy human individuals. Libraries were prepared by immunoSEQ multiplex PCR; TCRdb keeps only in-frame clonotypes and omits some of them. Of about 980,000 clones detected, approximately 80% appear once; the ten largest clones hold approximately 1.5%. Sequenced sample: memory CD4+ T cells sorted from blood. The receptors here all came from a man aged 18-30 years in good health. Both conserved end residues are part of each CDR3. Each record gives: clone size, D gene, J gene, V gene, CDR3 DNA, CDR3 protein. The D gene is left open where the match is weak. Where a row states a size, it is once, few, many or the class of an expanded clone; other rows omit it.

size: few; D: -; J: TRBJ2-5; V: TRBV4-3; DNA: TGCGCCAGCAGCCAAGATGCGCGGGAGACCCAGTACTTC; CDR3: CASSQDARETQYF
size: -; D: -; J: TRBJ2-2; V: TRBV5-1; DNA: TGCGCCAGCAGCTTCGACACCCAGAGGAACACCGGGGAGCTGTTTTTT; CDR3: CASSFDTQRNTGELFF
size: -; D: -; J: TRBJ1-2; V: TRBV18; DNA: TGTGCCAGCTCAACGGGCAACGACAGATACTATGGCTACACCTTC; CDR3: CASSTGNDRYYGYTF
size: -; D: -; J: TRBJ1-4; V: TRBV7-9; DNA: TGTGCCAGCAGCCTGGGACGTCAACCAGAAAAACTGTTTTTT; CDR3: CASSLGRQPEKLFF
size: -; D: TRBD1; J: TRBJ1-2; V: TRBV5-1; DNA: TGCGCCAGCAGCCGCACAGGGGTTCAGGATGGCTACACCTTC; CDR3: CASSRTGVQDGYTF
size: -; D: TRBD2; J: TRBJ2-2; V: TRBV9; DNA: TGTGCCAGCAGCGTCCTAAGCGGGGGGACCGGGGAGCTGTTTTTT; CDR3: CASSVLSGGTGELFF
size: few; D: TRBD1; J: TRBJ1-5; V: TRBV29-1; DNA: TGCAGCGTTGGACAGGGAGGAAATCAGCCCCAGCATTTT; CDR3: CSVGQGGNQPQHF
size: -; D: TRBD2; J: TRBJ2-1; V: TRBV5-1; DNA: TGCGCCAGCAGCCCTAGCCCAGCGGGGGGCCATTATACCTACAATGAGCAGTTCTTC; CDR3: CASSPSPAGGHYTYNEQFF
size: -; D: TRBD2; J: TRBJ2-3; V: TRBV27; DNA: TGTGCCAGCAGGGATAGCGGGGGTTTCACAGATACGCAGTATTTT; CDR3: CASRDSGGFTDTQYF
size: -; D: -; J: TRBJ2-7; V: TRBV6-1; DNA: TGTGCCAGCAGTTCCCCCCTTTTGTACGAGCAGTACTTC; CDR3: CASSSPLLYEQYF
size: -; D: -; J: TRBJ2-4; V: TRBV21-1; DNA: TGTGCCAGCAGCCCTGCCCGACTAGCGGCAGCCAAAAACATTCAGTACTTC; CDR3: CASSPARLAAAKNIQYF
size: -; D: TRBD2; J: TRBJ2-5; V: TRBV4-1; DNA: TGCGCCAGCAGCCAAGTTCCCCGGACTAGCGGGGAGACTCAGTACTTC; CDR3: CASSQVPRTSGETQYF
size: -; D: -; J: TRBJ1-5; V: TRBV30; DNA: TGTGCCTGGAGTGATGGGGATGGTCAGCCCCAGCATTTT; CDR3: CAWSDGDGQPQHF
size: -; D: -; J: TRBJ2-3; V: TRBV7-6; DNA: TGTGCCAGCAGCTTAGATAACACAGATACGCAGTATTTT; CDR3: CASSLDNTDTQYF
size: once; D: -; J: TRBJ2-1; V: TRBV7-2; DNA: TGTGCCAGCAGCTTAGGGCCTATGAATAGTGAGCAGTTCTTC; CDR3: CASSLGPMNSEQFF
size: -; D: TRBD2; J: TRBJ2-7; V: TRBV7-2; DNA: TGTGCCAGCAGCTCCCGGGCGGGGGGCGAGCAGTACTTC; CDR3: CASSSRAGGEQYF
size: -; D: TRBD1; J: TRBJ1-5; V: TRBV2; DNA: TGTGCCAGTACCGGGACAGGAGGTTATAGCAATCAGCCCCAGCATTTT; CDR3: CASTGTGGYSNQPQHF
size: few; D: TRBD2; J: TRBJ2-5; V: TRBV5-1; DNA: TGCGCCAGCAGCGCGGGGACTAGAGGAGAGACCCAGTACTTC; CDR3: CASSAGTRGETQYF
size: -; D: -; J: TRBJ2-7; V: TRBV6-5; DNA: TGTGCCAGCAGTTCGTTTTACGAGCAGTACTTC; CDR3: CASSSFYEQYF
size: once; D: TRBD1; J: TRBJ1-3; V: TRBV19; DNA: TGTGCCAGTAGTGGCCGCCGGGGGACAGGATTCTCTGGAAACACCATATATTTT; CDR3: CASSGRRGTGFSGNTIYF
size: -; D: -; J: TRBJ1-4; V: TRBV5-6; DNA: TGTGCCAGCAGCTGGACTCGTGATGCGACAGCTAATGAAAAACTGTTTTTT; CDR3: CASSWTRDATANEKLFF
size: -; D: TRBD2; J: TRBJ2-1; V: TRBV9; DNA: TGTGCCAGCAGCGTAGGAGGGACTAGCGAGATCTTCTACAATGAGCAGTTCTTC; CDR3: CASSVGGTSEIFYNEQFF
size: -; D: TRBD1; J: TRBJ1-4; V: TRBV6-6; DNA: TGTGCCAGCAGTCGGACAGGGGATAATGAAAAACTGTTTTTT; CDR3: CASSRTGDNEKLFF
size: few; D: TRBD2; J: TRBJ2-3; V: TRBV5-1; DNA: TGCGCCAGCAGCTTGGAGCTAGCGGGAGGATGGGATACGCAGTATTTT; CDR3: CASSLELAGGWDTQYF
size: -; D: -; J: TRBJ2-5; V: TRBV21-1; DNA: TGTGCCAGCAGCAAAGCCCTTGGGAGGATGGGGACCCAGTACTTC; CDR3: CASSKALGRMGTQYF
size: -; D: TRBD1; J: TRBJ2-7; V: TRBV7-2; DNA: TGTGCCAGCAGCTCGACAGGGGGCAGTTTCGAGCAGTACTTC; CDR3: CASSSTGGSFEQYF
size: -; D: TRBD2; J: TRBJ2-1; V: TRBV29-1; DNA: TGCAGCGTCGGAGCGGGATCTGGCAATGAGCAGTTCTTC; CDR3: CSVGAGSGNEQFF
size: many; D: -; J: TRBJ2-7; V: TRBV7-9; DNA: TGTGCCAGCAGCTCTAACTACGAGCAGTACTTC; CDR3: CASSSNYEQYF
size: -; D: TRBD1; J: TRBJ1-4; V: TRBV4-1; DNA: TGCGCCAGCAGCCGCAATACAGGGGCCCTCAATGAAAAACTGTTTTTT; CDR3: CASSRNTGALNEKLFF
size: -; D: -; J: TRBJ2-5; V: TRBV2; DNA: TGTGCCAGCAGTTCGGATCTCCGCGAGACCCAGTACTTC; CDR3: CASSSDLRETQYF
size: once; D: -; J: TRBJ2-4; V: TRBV11-3; DNA: TGTGCCAGCAGCCCTAGTTCAGGAAACATTCAGTACTTC; CDR3: CASSPSSGNIQYF
size: -; D: -; J: TRBJ1-2; V: TRBV28; DNA: TGTGCCAGCAGTTTATTTCACCGGGGTTCAGCTTATGGCTACACCTTC; CDR3: CASSLFHRGSAYGYTF
size: -; D: TRBD1; J: TRBJ1-1; V: TRBV5-1; DNA: TGCGCCAGCAGCTTGGCAGGGACAGGGGGCACTGAAGCTTTCTTT; CDR3: CASSLAGTGGTEAFF
size: once; D: -; J: TRBJ2-7; V: TRBV12-5; DNA: TGTGCTAGTGGTTTGGTAAGCGCAAGCGAGCAGTACTTC; CDR3: CASGLVSASEQYF
size: -; D: -; J: TRBJ2-1; V: TRBV12-5; DNA: TGTGCTAGTGGTTGGGTAGGTGCGGCTGAGCAGTTCTTC; CDR3: CASGWVGAAEQFF
size: -; D: -; J: TRBJ1-2; V: TRBV6-1; DNA: TGTGCCAGCAGTCCTGAGAGGGCGGTCTATGGCTACACCTTC; CDR3: CASSPERAVYGYTF
size: -; D: -; J: TRBJ2-7; V: TRBV11-1; DNA: TGTGCCAGCAGCAGCGGGACAGAGCACAACTACGAGCAGTACTTC; CDR3: CASSSGTEHNYEQYF
size: -; D: -; J: TRBJ2-3; V: TRBV27; DNA: TGTGCCAGCAGTTTATCGTGGGGGACAGATACGCAGTATTTT; CDR3: CASSLSWGTDTQYF
size: -; D: TRBD1; J: TRBJ2-3; V: TRBV27; DNA: TGTGCCAGCACTCTGGGACAGGCCACAGATACGCAGTATTTT; CDR3: CASTLGQATDTQYF
size: -; D: TRBD1; J: TRBJ1-2; V: TRBV18; DNA: TGTGCCAGCTCACTATTACAGGGGCGAAGCTATGGCTACACCTTC; CDR3: CASSLLQGRSYGYTF
size: -; D: -; J: TRBJ2-1; V: TRBV19; DNA: TGTGCCAGTAGTTCTCCGGGACAGTTAGCGGATGAGCAGTTCTTC; CDR3: CASSSPGQLADEQFF
size: -; D: -; J: TRBJ2-7; V: TRBV5-1; DNA: TGCGCCAGCAGCCCCGTCGGGGGCCCATCCTACGAGCAGTACTTC; CDR3: CASSPVGGPSYEQYF
size: -; D: TRBD1; J: TRBJ2-1; V: TRBV4-3; DNA: TGCGCCAGCAGCCAAGTCCGGACAGGGGGAGGGAATGAGCAGTTCTTC; CDR3: CASSQVRTGGGNEQFF
size: -; D: TRBD2; J: TRBJ2-3; V: TRBV7-2; DNA: TGTGCCAGCAGCTTTAGCGGGAGTAGTAGAGATACGCAGTATTTT; CDR3: CASSFSGSSRDTQYF
size: -; D: TRBD1; J: TRBJ2-7; V: TRBV12-5; DNA: TGTGCTAGTGGTTTGAGGCTTTGGGGACAGGAATCCTACGAGCAGTACTTC; CDR3: CASGLRLWGQESYEQYF
size: few; D: TRBD1; J: TRBJ1-6; V: TRBV5-1; DNA: TGCGCCAGCAGCTCGGGACAGGCTGGCAATTCACCCCTCCACTTT; CDR3: CASSSGQAGNSPLHF
size: few; D: -; J: TRBJ1-1; V: TRBV30; DNA: TGTGCCTGGAGTGTGCGGGGGGCATCTGAAGCTTTCTTT; CDR3: CAWSVRGASEAFF
size: -; D: -; J: TRBJ2-4; V: TRBV5-5; DNA: TGTGCCAGCAGCTTGGGCAGTGATGTAGCCAAAAACATTCAGTACTTC; CDR3: CASSLGSDVAKNIQYF